Shown below are 31 T cell receptor beta chains from a single sample sequenced in a study of blood T cell repertoires in COVID-19. Profiled with immunoSEQ multiplex PCR; TCRdb holds only in-frame clones, not every one. The top ten hold 6% to 8.5% of the sample, which has 150,000 or so clones, roughly 90% seen once. The specimen sequenced was PBMCs or T cells enriched from blood (not recorded which). These receptors were collected from a woman aged 45 to 65 who had recovered from COVID-19.

The chain employs TRBV5-1 and TRBJ2-7; tentatively, D is TRBD1 (6 bases). CDR3 length equals 14 residues. Germline V gene lookup returns CDR1 SGHRS and CDR2 YFSETQ. Between the trimmed V and J ends, which lost 2 bases and 0 bases, there was a span of 9 bases. In DNA form, the CDR3 reads TGCGCCAGCAGCTTTCCGGGACACTCCTACGAGCAGTACTTC. Protein: CASSFPGHSYEQYF.

The chain combines TRBV7-8 with TRBJ2-3, with D tentatively TRBD2 (6 bases). The length of the CDR3 is 17 residues. The germline V and J ends were trimmed by 0 bases and 4 bases, with 17 bases remaining between them. The germline CDR1 and CDR2 sequences are SGHVS and FQNEAQ. Written as DNA, the CDR3 is TGTGCCAGCAGCTTAGCCCCAGAGACTAGGCGCCCAGATACGCAGTATTTT. It yields the protein CASSLAPETRRPDTQYF.

This clone showed up just once. The J gene is TRBJ2-4, the V gene TRBV2; 13 bases are a match to TRBD2. Germline V CDR1 and CDR2: SNHLY, FYNNEI. V gave up 4 bases and J gave up 1 base; unmatched junction bases: 13. This CDR3 has 20 amino acids. In DNA, the CDR3 is TGTGCCAGCAGTGTACGTAGACTAGCGGGGGGTTTAGTGGCCAAAAACATTCAGTACTTC. It codes for CASSVRRLAGGLVAKNIQYF.

This clone occurred a few times. The chain is built from TRBV19 and TRBJ1-1, with D tentatively TRBD1 (6 bases). Trimming stripped 9 bases from V and 5 bases from J, with 19 bases between. Germline loops: CDR1 LNHDA, CDR2 SQIVND (reference sequence). The CDR3 extends over 14 amino acids. The CDR3 DNA reads TGTGCCAGCACGCTACAGGGTCGAGGTACTGAAGCTTTCTTT. Translation gives CASTLQGRGTEAFF. Looking up the rest from reference TRBV19 and TRBJ1-1 gives the full variable domain: DGGITQSPKYLFRKEGQNVTLSCEQNLNHDAMYWYRQDPGQGLRLIYYSQIVNDFQKGDIAEGYSVSREKKESFPLTVTSAQKNPTAFYLCASTLQGRGTEAFFGQGTRLTVV.

The chain uses TRBV6-2 or TRBV6-3 and TRBJ2-7; 8 bases match TRBD2. Germline CDR1 and CDR2: MNHEY and SVGEGT. The CDR3 sequence is 14 residues long. Trimming removed 6 bases from V and 7 bases from J; junction bases left unmatched: 11. CDR3 nucleotides: TGTGCCAGCAGCCGCGGGGGGCCCGTTCGGGAGCAGTACTTC. Protein sequence: CASSRGGPVREQYF.

This sequence joins TRBV6-5 and TRBJ1-3, with TRBD1 as a possible D gene (6 bases). V dropped 5 bases and J dropped 4 bases, with 15 bases sitting between them. CDR1 and CDR2 (germline): MNHEY, SVGAGI. The CDR3 consists of 15 residues. CDR3 sequence (DNA): TGTGCCAGCAGTAGGGACACCTCGAGAGGAAACACCATATATTTT. It translates to CASSRDTSRGNTIYF.

In this sample, this clone turned up a few times. This rearrangement joins TRBV4-1 to TRBJ1-4; 7 bases match TRBD1. CDR3 length: 15 residues. In germline, CDR1 is MGHRA, CDR2 YSYEKL. V lost 7 bases and J lost 0; bases outside the gene matches: 5. DNA for the CDR3: TGCGCCAGCAAGGGACAGCTTGCAACTAATGAAAAACTGTTTTTT. Encoded protein: CASKGQLATNEKLFF.

The CDR3: CASRDDRGHYNEQFF. CDR3 coding DNA: TGTGCCAGCAGGGACGACAGGGGGCATTACAATGAGCAGTTCTTC. The V call is TRBV6-5, the J call TRBJ2-1; 10 bases are shared with TRBD1. Germline V gene data show CDR1 as MNHEY and CDR2 as SVGAGI. The CDR3 sequence is 15 residues long. Losses at the gene ends were 6 bases for V and 4 bases for J; bases not matched to a gene: 6.

J is TRBJ1-1 and V is TRBV6-5; D might be TRBD1 (5 bases). The CDR3 loop spans 14 amino acids. Germline V gene sequence: CDR1 MNHEY, CDR2 SVGAGI. Trimming removed 4 bases from V and 1 base from J, with 10 bases in between. CDR3 in DNA: TGTGCCAGCAGTTTTGGGGCTTGGAACACTGAAGCTTTCTTT. This encodes CASSFGAWNTEAFF.

The chain combines TRBV27 with TRBJ1-2; TRBD1 aligns across 8 bases. With V trimmed by 2 bases and J by 7 bases, 6 bases remained unmatched. The germline CDR1 and CDR2 sequences are MNHEY and SMNVEV (reference sequence). This CDR3 region has 14 residues. Here the CDR3 DNA reads TGTGCCAGCAGTTTAGGACAGGGTGTGGGTGGCTACACCTTC. Its translation is CASSLGQGVGGYTF.

The gene calls are TRBV10-2 and TRBJ2-5; TRBD1 is a possible D gene (6 bases). Germline assignment: CDR1 WSHSY and CDR2 SAAADI. The V end lost 3 bases, the J end lost 4 bases, and 18 bases lay between the germline ends. The CDR3 contains 16 residues. The CDR3 DNA reads as TGCGCCAGCAGTGACCTAACAGGGTCACGCGTAGAGACCCAGTACTTC. Its protein product is CASSDLTGSRVETQYF.

V and J are TRBV3-1 (or the pseudogene TRBV3-2) and TRBJ2-7; TRBD2 aligns across 13 bases. The length of the CDR3 is 14 residues. Unmatched junction bases numbered 1, after V lost 5 bases and J lost 3 bases. Germline V gives CDR1 LGHDT, CDR2 YNNKEL (reference sequence). CDR3 residues: CASSGLAGDYEQYF. CDR3 coding DNA: TGTGCCAGCAGCGGACTAGCGGGGGACTACGAGCAGTACTTC.

The V call is TRBV12-3 or TRBV12-4, the J call TRBJ1-2, with 7 bases identical to TRBD1. V shed 10 bases and J 5 bases; nucleotides not matched to a gene: 10. CDR3 length: 13 amino acids. The CDR3 is CATTTGVRYGYTF. Written as DNA, the CDR3 is TGTGCCACCACCACAGGGGTTCGGTATGGCTACACCTTC.

Concerning this clone: This CDR3 is also generated by other DNA sequences in the sample. This chain uses TRBV12-3 or TRBV12-4 with TRBJ2-7, with D uncertain. This CDR3 has 12 residues. Trimming removed 3 bases from V and 3 bases from J, with 6 bases in between. CDR3 nucleotide sequence: TGTGCCAGCAGTTTCAACAGCTACGAGCAGTACTTC. Its translation: CASSFNSYEQYF.

This CDR3 reads CASSKVGGGGPDNEQFF. The DNA for the CDR3 is TGTGCCAGCAGCAAAGTCGGGGGCGGGGGGCCCGACAATGAGCAGTTCTTC. The V and J genes are TRBV21-1 and TRBJ2-1; the DNA was not used to check the table's D call, TRBD2. TRBV21-1 is a known pseudogene. There are 17 residues in the CDR3.

This rearrangement joins TRBV7-2 to TRBJ1-5; 7 nucleotides match TRBD1. From germline, CDR1 is SGHTA and CDR2 FQGNSA. The CDR3 covers 13 residues. Trimming removed 3 bases from V and 6 bases from J; junction bases left unmatched: 2. This chain's CDR3 is CASSLGQTQPQHF. In DNA form, the CDR3 reads TGTGCCAGCAGCTTGGGACAGACTCAGCCCCAGCATTTT.

This clone has only one observation. J is TRBJ1-2 and V is TRBV6-5, with D hard to call. Trimming removed 5 bases from V and 8 bases from J, with 15 bases in between. The CDR3 has 13 amino acids. CDR1 MNHEY and CDR2 SVGAGI come from the germline V gene. The CDR3 loop is CASSPQVLSGYTF. As DNA, the CDR3 is TGTGCCAGCAGTCCCCAGGTACTGAGCGGCTACACCTTC.

The genes are TRBV7-2 and TRBJ1-6; no firm D call. The germline gives CDR1 SGHTA, CDR2 FQGNSA. The CDR3 loop spans 16 amino acids. V dropped 1 base and J dropped 7 bases, with 14 bases sitting between them. This CDR3 is CASSLGAGVMNSPLHF. CDR3 DNA: TGTGCCAGCAGCTTAGGAGCGGGTGTTATGAATTCACCCCTCCACTTT.

This clone was seen only once. The chain is built from TRBV5-4 and TRBJ2-5; D is possibly TRBD1 (6 bases). Germline V gene data show CDR1 as SGHNT and CDR2 as YYREEE (reference sequence). The length of the CDR3 is 14 residues. V was trimmed by 3 bases and J by 4 bases, leaving 13 bases between them. The CDR3: CASSSPTGRETQYF. The CDR3 nucleotides are TGTGCCAGCAGCTCCCCGACAGGTCGAGAGACCCAGTACTTC. Supplemented by reference TRBV5-4 and TRBJ2-5, the full variable domain reads ETGVTQSPTHLIKTRGQQVTLRCSSQSGHNTVSWYQQALGQGPQFIFQYYREEENGRGNFPPRFSGLQFPNYSSELNVNALELDDSALYLCASSSPTGRETQYFGPGTRLLVL.

The chain couples TRBV11-2 to TRBJ2-3; a weak D match, TRBD2 (5 bases). V lost 0 bases and J 1 base, leaving 8 bases between the germline ends. From germline, CDR1 is SGHAT and CDR2 FQNNGV. The CDR3 has 15 amino acids. The CDR3 DNA reads as TGTGCCAGCAGCTTAGACGGACTCCGCACAGATACGCAGTATTTT. Translating gives CASSLDGLRTDTQYF.

The chain combines TRBV5-6 with TRBJ2-5; 11 bases agree with TRBD1. CDR1 is SGHDT and CDR2 is YYEEEE in the germline V gene. The CDR3 runs to 16 residues. The ends lost 2 bases at V and 9 bases at J; junction bases unmatched: 12. The CDR3 loop is CASSFPGTGGKGAQYF. The CDR3 DNA is TGTGCCAGCAGCTTTCCTGGGACAGGGGGTAAGGGGGCCCAGTACTTC.

The rearrangement joins TRBV27 to TRBJ2-7, with D perhaps TRBD2 (7 bases). Trimming pared 6 bases from V and 2 bases from J, leaving 14 bases between. This CDR3 is 14 amino acids long. CDR1 is MNHEY and CDR2 is SMNVEV in the germline V gene (reference sequence). CDR3 nucleotide sequence: TGTGCCAGCAGCAACGGGGGGCTCCCCTACGAGCAGTACTTC. This codes for CASSNGGLPYEQYF.

V usage is TRBV7-2 and J usage is TRBJ1-2; D is undetermined. The germline gives CDR1 SGHTA, CDR2 FQGNSA. CDR3 length equals 15 residues. Trimming pared 7 bases from V and 0 bases from J, leaving 15 bases between. CDR3 nucleotide sequence: TGTGCCAGCACCCGGGATAGGGCAACTAACTATGGCTACACCTTC. Residues: CASTRDRATNYGYTF.

The chain uses TRBV7-2 and TRBJ2-2, with TRBD1 as a possible D gene (5 bases). From germline, CDR1 is SGHTA and CDR2 FQGNSA. The CDR3 length is 15 residues. Trimming pared 1 base from V and 6 bases from J, leaving 12 bases between. CDR3 amino acids: CASSLGAGNPGELFF. The CDR3 coding sequence is TGTGCCAGCAGCTTAGGAGCAGGGAATCCCGGGGAGCTGTTTTTT.

J is TRBJ1-4 and V is TRBV6-5; D call uncertain. The ends were cut back, 10 bases at V and 7 bases at J, with 19 bases in the middle. This CDR3 has 14 residues. Germline CDR1 MNHEY, CDR2 SVGAGI. This CDR3 reads CATQLSGESEKLFF. In DNA form, the CDR3 reads TGTGCCACCCAGTTGTCCGGGGAGAGTGAAAAACTGTTTTTT.

V is TRBV5-4 and J is TRBJ2-1; D may be TRBD2 (6 bases). V shed 3 bases and J shed 12 bases, with 10 bases lying between them. The CDR3 loop spans 11 amino acids. Germline values: CDR1 SGHNT, CDR2 YYREEE (reference sequence). The CDR3 loop is CASSWGTGQFF. Written as DNA, the CDR3 is TGTGCCAGCAGCTGGGGGACTGGGCAGTTCTTC.

The CDR3 DNA follows: TGCGCCAGCAGCACGGGAGGAACCCAGTACTTC. It codes for CASSTGGTQYF. The chain links TRBV5-1 to TRBJ2-5, with 7 nucleotides matching TRBD2. The junction had 2 bases not matched to a gene; V was cut back by 4 bases and J by 8 bases. The CDR3 length is 11 residues. The germline V gene has CDR1 SGHRS and CDR2 YFSETQ.

This chain links TRBV6-4 with TRBJ1-6, with 7 bases matching TRBD1. Germline V gene lookup returns CDR1 MRHNA and CDR2 SNTAGT. The CDR3 covers 15 residues. With 4 bases clipped from V and 9 bases from J, the junction kept 9 bases outside the gene matches. The CDR3 region has the DNA TGTGCCAGCAGTGTGGAGATAGGGGGCCGTTCACCCCTCCACTTT. It yields the protein CASSVEIGGRSPLHF.

CDR3 in amino acids: CASRTRGNEQFF. The CDR3 coding sequence is TGTGCCAGCAGAACCAGGGGCAATGAGCAGTTCTTC. The rearrangement joins TRBV6-5 to TRBJ2-1; D possibly corresponds to TRBD1 (6 bases). CDR1 and CDR2 (germline): MNHEY, SVGAGI. This CDR3 spans 12 amino acids. V shed 6 bases and J shed 6 bases, with 9 bases lying between them.

This chain connects TRBV6-5 to TRBJ1-2, with a tentative D call TRBD1 (5 bases). The CDR3 is made up of 13 amino acids. CDR1 MNHEY and CDR2 SVGAGI come from the germline V gene. Trimming removed 6 bases from V and 2 bases from J, with 10 bases in between. CDR3 protein: CASSPGGNYGYTF. The CDR3, as DNA: TGTGCCAGCAGCCCCGGGGGGAACTATGGCTACACCTTC.

The V gene is TRBV4-3, the J gene TRBJ2-1; 7 nucleotides match TRBD1. CDR1 and CDR2 from the germline V gene are LGHNA and YSLEER. Trimming removed 0 bases from V and 5 bases from J; junction bases left unmatched: 13. The length of the CDR3 is 18 residues. CDR3 DNA sequence: TGCGCCAGCAGCCAAGAGTTCGTCGGGACAGCCTTTAACAATGAGCAGTTCTTC. Amino acid sequence: CASSQEFVGTAFNNEQFF.